A single sample is the source of the 24 T cell receptor beta chains below, sequenced in a study of vaccination effects on CD4 cells after COVID-19. Antigens of these TCRs are unknown. Some clones are missing from TCRdb's copy, which holds only in-frame ones; the method was immunoSEQ multiplex PCR. This table has about 66,000 clones, roughly four fifths appearing once. Following 10 days of culture, CD4+ T cells were isolated. Each participant received a vaccine that was either BNT162b2 or mRNA-1273, given as two doses. Sequencing used CD4+ T cells from PBMCs cultured without peptide, obtained after COVID-19 vaccination. These receptors were collected from a human donor who received a COVID-19 vaccine.

The sample holds one count of this clone. The rearrangement uses TRBV28 and TRBJ1-5, with D perhaps matching TRBD1 (6 bases). This CDR3 has 14 residues. The V end was cut by 5 bases, the J end by 2 bases, with 10 bases between. CDR1 and CDR2 (germline): MDHEN, SYDVKM. CDR3 DNA: TGTGCCAGCAGTAGCCGGACAGGCAATCAGCCCCAGCATTTT. Protein: CASSSRTGNQPQHF. The whole variable domain, filled in from reference TRBV28 and TRBJ1-5, reads DVKVTQSSRYLVKRTGEKVFLECVQDMDHENMFWYRQDPGLGLRLIYFSYDVKMKEKGDIPEGYSVSREKKERFSLILESASTNQTSMYLCASSSRTGNQPQHFGDGTRLSIL.

The chain recombines TRBV4-3 with TRBJ1-1; 7 positions match TRBD1. J gave up 4 bases and V 0 bases, and 8 bases lay outside the gene matches. Germline assignment: CDR1 LGHNA and CDR2 YSLEER. This CDR3 region has 16 residues. CDR3 amino acids: CASSQEPRQGITEAFF. The CDR3 DNA follows: TGCGCCAGCAGCCAAGAGCCTAGACAGGGAATCACTGAAGCTTTCTTT.

The rearrangement joins TRBV27 to TRBJ2-3; D unresolved. Germline CDR1 is MNHEY and CDR2 is SMNVEV (reference sequence). This CDR3 has 15 residues. V was cut by 3 bases and J by 1 base, with 11 bases left in between. In DNA, the CDR3 is TGTGCCAGCAGTTTCCCTAGGGCAGGCACAGATACGCAGTATTTT. Residues: CASSFPRAGTDTQYF.

Here the CDR3 reads CASGLGSARETQYF. The CDR3 DNA reads as TGTGCTAGTGGTTTGGGTAGCGCCAGGGAGACCCAGTACTTC. The J gene is TRBJ2-5, the V gene TRBV12-5, with D maybe TRBD2 (5 bases). CDR3 length: 14 residues. Germline CDR1 is LGHNT and CDR2 is FRNRAP. Trimming removed 1 base from V and 5 bases from J, with 11 bases in between.

The chain is built from TRBV7-2 and TRBJ1-3; tentatively, D is TRBD1 (5 bases). The germline V gene encodes CDR1 SGHTA and CDR2 FQGNSA. V gave up 5 bases and J gave up 2 bases, with 13 bases separating them. The CDR3 sequence is 15 residues long. This CDR3 reads CASSPGSLAGNTIYF. The DNA for the CDR3 is TGTGCCAGCAGCCCAGGGTCCTTGGCTGGAAACACCATATATTTT.

Only a few counts were recorded for this clone. This chain's CDR3 is CASSYPRAGHYGYTF. In DNA, the CDR3 is TGTGCCAGCAGTTACCCACGTGCGGGGCACTATGGCTACACCTTC. J is TRBJ1-2 and V is TRBV6-5, with a possible D match to TRBD1 (5 bases). Per the germline V gene, CDR1 is MNHEY and CDR2 is SVGAGI. The length of the CDR3 is 15 residues. Trimming cost V 2 bases and J 3 bases, with 13 bases left between them.

V and J are TRBV11-3 and TRBJ1-6; no clear D. In germline, CDR1 is SGHNT, CDR2 YENEEA. V was pared by 2 bases and J by 8 bases, with 19 bases between. This CDR3 has 17 residues. CDR3 sequence (DNA): TGTGCCAGCAGCTTAAAACCCCGGATTAGGGTTCATTCACCCCTCCACTTT. Residues: CASSLKPRIRVHSPLHF.

The chain recombines TRBV18 with TRBJ2-1; 11 bases are shared with TRBD2. Germline lookup yields CDR1 KGHSH and CDR2 LQKENI. V trimming: 2 bases; J trimming: 3 bases; junction bases outside the gene matches: 0. The CDR3 totals 15 residues. CDR3 nucleotides: TGTGCCAGCTCACCAACTAGCGGGGGCTACAATGAGCAGTTCTTC. This sequence encodes CASSPTSGGYNEQFF. Looking up the rest from reference TRBV18 and TRBJ2-1 gives the full variable domain: NAGVMQNPRHLVRRRGQEARLRCSPMKGHSHVYWYRQLPEEGLKFMVYLQKENIIDESGMPKERFSAEFPKEGPSILRIQQVVRGDSAAYFCASSPTSGGYNEQFFGPGTRLTVL.

The chain uses TRBV5-5 and TRBJ1-1; D is undetermined. CDR3 size: 13 residues. Germline lookup yields CDR1 SGHKS and CDR2 YYEKEE (reference sequence). Trimming removed 1 base from V and 4 bases from J, with 8 bases in between. The CDR3 sequence: CASSLMGGTEAFF. Written as DNA, the CDR3 is TGTGCCAGCAGCTTGATGGGAGGCACTGAAGCTTTCTTT.

This clone has only a few counts. The rearrangement joins TRBV28 to TRBJ1-2; D gene uncertain. Trimming cost V 6 bases and J 5 bases, with 16 bases left between them. The CDR3 is made up of 14 amino acids. Per the germline V gene, CDR1 is MDHEN and CDR2 is SYDVKM. CDR3 sequence: CASSSAPEQYGYTF. The CDR3 DNA reads as TGTGCCAGCAGCTCCGCTCCCGAGCAGTATGGCTACACCTTC.

The chain has TRBV11-3 and TRBJ1-1, with D possibly being TRBD1 (5 bases). The germline gives CDR1 SGHNT, CDR2 YENEEA. With 5 bases removed from V and 3 bases from J, the gap between germline ends came to 13 bases. The CDR3 is made up of 14 amino acids. CDR3 sequence (DNA): TGTGCCAGCAGCAAGGGTGGGGGGGACACTGAAGCTTTCTTT. Its protein is CASSKGGGDTEAFF.

The chain uses TRBV2 and TRBJ1-1; possibly TRBD1 for D (6 bases). V was cut by 6 bases and J by 0 bases, with 8 bases left in between. The CDR3 loop spans 13 amino acids. From germline, CDR1 is SNHLY and CDR2 FYNNEI. CDR3 region: CASRRTVNTEAFF. CDR3 nucleotide sequence: TGTGCCAGCAGGCGGACAGTGAACACTGAAGCTTTCTTT.

The J gene is TRBJ1-1, the V gene TRBV21-1. TRBV21-1 is deemed a pseudogene. The CDR3 length is 21 residues. CDR3 region: CASSKGGLSYRDRTPNTEAFF. The CDR3 DNA follows: TGTGCCAGCAGCAAAGGGGGTCTGTCATACCGGGACCGCACCCCGAACACTGAAGCTTTCTTT.

V usage is TRBV6-5 and J usage is TRBJ2-5; D unclear. The CDR3 sequence is 15 residues long. Germline loops: CDR1 MNHEY, CDR2 SVGAGI. V lost 1 base to trimming and J lost 2 bases, with 11 bases between them. CDR3 DNA: TGTGCCAGCAGTTACTTCGTCAGAGGACAAGAGACCCAGTACTTC. Its protein product is CASSYFVRGQETQYF.

CDR3 sequence: CASSYTPGQGIYGYTF. In DNA, the CDR3 is TGTGCCAGCAGTTACACTCCGGGACAGGGTATCTATGGCTACACCTTC. The chain has TRBV6-6 and TRBJ1-2; 9 bases map to TRBD1. The germline gives CDR1 MNHNY, CDR2 SVGAGI (reference sequence). The CDR3 has 16 residues. V lost 2 bases to trimming and J lost 4 bases; unmatched junction nucleotides: 8.

The CDR3 spells CASSLVGHDGYTF. CDR3 DNA: TGTGCCAGCAGTTTGGTGGGGCACGATGGCTACACCTTC. The chain recombines TRBV12-3 or TRBV12-4 with TRBJ1-2; possibly TRBD1 for D (5 bases). V was clipped by 3 bases and J by 6 bases, with 11 bases between them. This CDR3 contains 13 residues.

The V and J genes are TRBV5-5 and TRBJ2-7, with TRBD1 identical over 9 bases. V gave up 5 bases and J gave up 4 bases; unmatched junction bases: 10. The CDR3 sequence is 15 residues long. The germline gives CDR1 SGHKS, CDR2 YYEKEE (reference sequence). The CDR3 protein is CASRLQGAGRYEQYV. Here the CDR3 DNA reads TGTGCCAGCAGGCTACAGGGGGCCGGTCGATACGAGCAGTACGTC.

The chain has TRBV7-3 and TRBJ2-1; 9 bases are shared with TRBD2. The CDR3 contains 16 residues. From germline, CDR1 is SGHTA and CDR2 FQGTGA. After removal of 5 bases from V and 4 bases from J, the junction contained 9 bases not matched to a gene. This CDR3 reads CASSQSGTSLYNEQFF. CDR3 in DNA: TGTGCCAGCAGCCAATCCGGGACTAGCCTTTACAATGAGCAGTTCTTC.

This chain links TRBV5-1 with TRBJ2-3; TRBD1 agrees at 10 bases. Germline CDR1 reads SGHRS; CDR2 reads YFSETQ. V dropped 1 base and J dropped 4; count of bases not matched to a gene: 3. The CDR3 covers 15 residues. The CDR3 sequence: CASSLWDRGADTQYF. The CDR3, as DNA: TGCGCCAGCAGCTTGTGGGACAGGGGCGCAGATACGCAGTATTTT.

A single count supports this clone. This chain uses TRBV24-1 with TRBJ1-5; 10 bases line up with TRBD1. Trimming cost V 4 bases and J 6 bases; bases outside gene matches: 5. Germline values: CDR1 KGHDR, CDR2 SFDVKD. CDR3 length: 15 residues. For the CDR3, the DNA is TGTGCCACCAGTGAGGGACAGGGGATCAGTCAGCCCCAGCATTTT. Translation: CATSEGQGISQPQHF.

The chain recombines TRBV24-1 with TRBJ1-1; 7 nucleotides match TRBD1. The V segment lost 2 bases and the J segment 3 bases; nucleotides outside the gene matches: 5. CDR3 size: 15 residues. Per germline, CDR1 KGHDR and CDR2 SFDVKD. CDR3 bases: TGTGCCACCAGTGATTCAAAAGGGGGCGACACTGAAGCTTTCTTT. This codes for CATSDSKGGDTEAFF.

This chain joins TRBV6-5 and TRBJ2-5, with 7 bases that match TRBD1. Germline CDR1 MNHEY, CDR2 SVGAGI. Losses at the gene ends were 4 bases for V and 4 bases for J; bases not matched to a gene: 3. The CDR3 sequence is 13 residues long. The CDR3 loop reads CASSSTGRETQYF. CDR3 nucleotides: TGTGCCAGCAGTTCGACAGGGAGAGAGACCCAGTACTTC.

This clone was detected once. V and J are TRBV12-3 or TRBV12-4 and TRBJ1-1; D is unresolved. V lost 6 bases and J lost 1, with 9 bases in between. This CDR3 is built from 13 residues. CDR3 sequence reads: CASSAGSNTEAFF. The CDR3 DNA reads TGTGCCAGCAGCGCAGGATCGAACACTGAAGCTTTCTTT.

The chain has TRBV6-5 and TRBJ1-6; D perhaps matches TRBD1 (6 bases). Germline CDR1 is MNHEY and CDR2 is SVGAGI. Trimming removed 1 base from V and 8 bases from J, with 12 bases in between. CDR3 length: 15 residues. The CDR3: CASSYLAGAHSPLHF. The CDR3 nucleotides are TGTGCCAGCAGTTACTTAGCAGGGGCTCATTCACCCCTCCACTTT.